This T cell receptor (beta chain) derives from a study of identical twins. TCRdb ran MiXCR on the 5' RACE reads and lists one entry per CDR3 protein. The table includes some 760,000 distinct CDR3 sequences, approximately 18% detected once. The germline V gene encodes CDR1 SGHDN and CDR2 FVKESK. CDR3 length equals 15 residues. The J segment lost 6 bases and the V segment lost 3 bases, leaving 6 bases of the junction unmatched. This clonotype was recorded a few times. The same sample was also used in a study of T cells expressing NK-cell markers.

The receptor was isolated from a woman between 18 and 29 years old in good health. The specimen sequenced was PBMCs. The chain recombines TRBV14 with TRBJ2-1; 9 bases are a match to TRBD2. For the CDR3, the DNA is TGTGCCAGCAGCCACAGAGCGGGGGGATTCAATGAGCAGTTCTTC. Protein: CASSHRAGGFNEQFF.